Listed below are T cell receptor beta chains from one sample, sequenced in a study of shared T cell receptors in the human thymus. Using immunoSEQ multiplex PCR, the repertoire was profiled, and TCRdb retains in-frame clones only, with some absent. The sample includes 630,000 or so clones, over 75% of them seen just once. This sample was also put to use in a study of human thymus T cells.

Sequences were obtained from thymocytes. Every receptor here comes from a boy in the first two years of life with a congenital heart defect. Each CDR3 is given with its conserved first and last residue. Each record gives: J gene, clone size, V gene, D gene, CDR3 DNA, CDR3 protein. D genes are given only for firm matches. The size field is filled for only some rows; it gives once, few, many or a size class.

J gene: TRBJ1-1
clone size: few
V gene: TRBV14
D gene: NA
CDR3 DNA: TGTGCCAGCAGCCAGTTCCGGGAGACAGCTTTCTTT
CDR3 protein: CASSQFRETAFF

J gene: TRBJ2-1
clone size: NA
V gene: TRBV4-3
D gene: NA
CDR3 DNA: TGCGCCAGCAGCTCTATAGGGGGGGACCATACCTACAATGAGCAGTTCTTC
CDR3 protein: CASSSIGGDHTYNEQFF

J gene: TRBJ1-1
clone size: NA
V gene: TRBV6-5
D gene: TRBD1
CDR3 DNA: TGTGCCAGCAGTTACAGGGACAGGGGGGCGAACACTGAAGCTTTCTTT
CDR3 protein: CASSYRDRGANTEAFF

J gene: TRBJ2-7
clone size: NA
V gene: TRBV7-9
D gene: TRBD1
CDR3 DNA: TGTGCCAGCAGCCGGACAGGGGAGCAGTACTTC
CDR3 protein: CASSRTGEQYF

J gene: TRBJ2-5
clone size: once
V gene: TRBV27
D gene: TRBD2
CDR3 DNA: TGTGCCAGCAGCTCTAAACCGGGACTAGCGGGAGTTGTACGGGAGACCCAGTACTTC
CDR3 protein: CASSSKPGLAGVVRETQYF

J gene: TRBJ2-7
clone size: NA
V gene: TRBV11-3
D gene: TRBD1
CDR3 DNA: TGTGCCAGCAGTTCGGACAGGACACCCTACGAGCAGTACTTC
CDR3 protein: CASSSDRTPYEQYF

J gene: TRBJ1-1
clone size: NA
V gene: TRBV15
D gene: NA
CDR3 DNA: TGTGCCACCAGCAGCCGGACAGCCGATCGAACAGGAGAACATTTT
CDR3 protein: CATSSRTADRTGEHF

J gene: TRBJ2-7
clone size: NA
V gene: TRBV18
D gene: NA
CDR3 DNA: TGTGCCAGCTCACCAAAGGAGGTCACCTACGAGCAGTACTTC
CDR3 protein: CASSPKEVTYEQYF

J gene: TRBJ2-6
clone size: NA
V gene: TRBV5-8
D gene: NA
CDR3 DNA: TGTGCCAGCAGCTTGCCAGTCCCCGACAACTCTGGGGCCAACGTCCTGACTTTC
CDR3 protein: CASSLPVPDNSGANVLTF

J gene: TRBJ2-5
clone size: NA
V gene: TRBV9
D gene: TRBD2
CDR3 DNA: TGTGCCAGCAGCCTACTAGCGGTCGGTGAGACCCAGTACTTC
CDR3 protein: CASSLLAVGETQYF

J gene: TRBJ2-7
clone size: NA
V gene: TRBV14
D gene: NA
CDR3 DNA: TGTGCCAGCAGCCAAGGGCAGGCGCCGTCTCACGAGCAGTACTTC
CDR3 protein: CASSQGQAPSHEQYF

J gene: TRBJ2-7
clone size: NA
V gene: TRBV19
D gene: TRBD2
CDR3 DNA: TGTGCCAGCGGACTAGCGGGAAGAAACGAGCAGTACTTC
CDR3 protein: CASGLAGRNEQYF